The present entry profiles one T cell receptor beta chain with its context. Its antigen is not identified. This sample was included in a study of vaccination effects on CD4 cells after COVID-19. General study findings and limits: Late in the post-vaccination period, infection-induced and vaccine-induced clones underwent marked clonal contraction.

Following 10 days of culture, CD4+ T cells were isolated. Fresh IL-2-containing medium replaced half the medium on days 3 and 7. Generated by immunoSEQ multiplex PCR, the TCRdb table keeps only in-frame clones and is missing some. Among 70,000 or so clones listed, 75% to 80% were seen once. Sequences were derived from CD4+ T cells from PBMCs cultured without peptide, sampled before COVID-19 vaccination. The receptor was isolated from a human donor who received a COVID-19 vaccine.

CDR3 amino acids: CASSYSRSNTGELFF. In nucleotides, the CDR3 is TGTGCCAGCAGTTACAGTCGATCGAACACCGGGGAGCTGTTTTTT. This chain connects TRBV25-1 to TRBJ2-2; the D is unclear. CDR1 MGHDK and CDR2 SYGVNS come from the germline V gene. The V end was cut by 5 bases, the J end by 0 bases, with 10 bases between. This CDR3 has 15 amino acids. Full variable domain (outside the CDR3, taken from reference TRBV25-1 and TRBJ2-2): EADIYQTPRYLVIGTGKKITLECSQTMGHDKMYWYQQDPGMELHLIHYSYGVNSTEKGDLSSESTVSRIRTEHFPLTLESARPSHTSQYLCASSYSRSNTGELFFGEGSRLTVL.